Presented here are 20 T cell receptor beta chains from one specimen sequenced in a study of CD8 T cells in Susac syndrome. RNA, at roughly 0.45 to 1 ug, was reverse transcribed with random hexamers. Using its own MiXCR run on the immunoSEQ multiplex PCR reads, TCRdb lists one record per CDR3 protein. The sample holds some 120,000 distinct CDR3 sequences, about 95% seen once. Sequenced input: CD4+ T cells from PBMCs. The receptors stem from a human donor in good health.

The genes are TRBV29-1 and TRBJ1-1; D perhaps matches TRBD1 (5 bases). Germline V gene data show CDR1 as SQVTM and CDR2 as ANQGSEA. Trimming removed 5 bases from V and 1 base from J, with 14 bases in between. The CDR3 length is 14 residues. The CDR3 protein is CSVKGVQGNTEAFF. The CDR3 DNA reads TGCAGCGTTAAGGGAGTCCAGGGGAACACTGAAGCTTTCTTT.

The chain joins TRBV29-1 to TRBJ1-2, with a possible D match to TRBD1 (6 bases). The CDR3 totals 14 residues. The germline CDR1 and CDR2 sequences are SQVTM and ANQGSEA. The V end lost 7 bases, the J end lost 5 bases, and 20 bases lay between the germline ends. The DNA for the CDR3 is TGCAGCGCCGCCGAAAGGGACAAAGATTATGGCTACACCTTC. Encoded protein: CSAAERDKDYGYTF.

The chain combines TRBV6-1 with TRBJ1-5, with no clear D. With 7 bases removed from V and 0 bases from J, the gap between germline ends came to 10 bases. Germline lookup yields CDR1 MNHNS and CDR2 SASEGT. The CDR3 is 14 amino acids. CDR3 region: CASTPLDSNQPQHF. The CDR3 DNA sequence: TGTGCCAGCACGCCGTTGGATAGCAATCAGCCCCAGCATTTT.

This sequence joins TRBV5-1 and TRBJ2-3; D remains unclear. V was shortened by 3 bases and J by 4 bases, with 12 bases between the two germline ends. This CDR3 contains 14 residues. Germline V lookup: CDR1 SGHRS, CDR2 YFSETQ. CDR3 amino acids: CASSSRAQSDTQYF. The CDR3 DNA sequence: TGCGCCAGCAGCTCCCGGGCCCAGTCAGATACGCAGTATTTT. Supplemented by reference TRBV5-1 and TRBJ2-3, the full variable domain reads KAGVTQTPRYLIKTRGQQVTLSCSPISGHRSVSWYQQTPGQGLQFLFEYFSETQRNKGNFPGRFSGRQFSNSRSEMNVSTLELGDSALYLCASSSRAQSDTQYFGPGTRLTVL.

CDR3 nucleotide sequence: TGTGCCAGCATCGAACTTGCACTCTCTGGAAACACCATATATTTT. Translated: CASIELALSGNTIYF. This sequence joins TRBV6-1 and TRBJ1-3; D is ambiguous. The CDR3 totals 15 residues. V was clipped by 7 bases and J by 0 bases, with 13 bases between them. Per the germline V gene, CDR1 is MNHNS and CDR2 is SASEGT.

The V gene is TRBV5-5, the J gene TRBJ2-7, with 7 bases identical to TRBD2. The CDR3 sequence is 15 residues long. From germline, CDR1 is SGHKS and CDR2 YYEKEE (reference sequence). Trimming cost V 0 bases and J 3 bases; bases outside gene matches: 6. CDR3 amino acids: CASSLGLADNYEQYF. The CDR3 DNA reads TGTGCCAGCAGCTTGGGGCTAGCGGATAACTACGAGCAGTACTTC.

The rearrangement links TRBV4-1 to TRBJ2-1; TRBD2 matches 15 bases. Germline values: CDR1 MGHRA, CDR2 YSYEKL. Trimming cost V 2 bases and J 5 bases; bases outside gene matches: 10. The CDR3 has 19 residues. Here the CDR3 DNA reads TGCGCCAGCAGCCAACGGGGACTAGCGGGGGGTGGGTTTCACAATGAGCAGTTCTTC. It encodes CASSQRGLAGGGFHNEQFF.

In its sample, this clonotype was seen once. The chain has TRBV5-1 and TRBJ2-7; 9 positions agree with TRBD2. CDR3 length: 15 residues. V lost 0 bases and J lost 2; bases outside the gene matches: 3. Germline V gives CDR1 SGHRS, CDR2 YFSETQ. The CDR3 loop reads CASSLATSGPYEQYF. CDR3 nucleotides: TGCGCCAGCAGCTTGGCGACTAGCGGACCCTACGAGCAGTACTTC.

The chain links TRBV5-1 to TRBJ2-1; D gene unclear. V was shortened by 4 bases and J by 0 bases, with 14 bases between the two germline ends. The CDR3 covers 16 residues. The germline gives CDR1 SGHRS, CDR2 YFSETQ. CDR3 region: CASSEGQYSSYNEQFF. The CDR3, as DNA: TGCGCCAGCAGCGAAGGGCAGTATAGCTCCTACAATGAGCAGTTCTTC.

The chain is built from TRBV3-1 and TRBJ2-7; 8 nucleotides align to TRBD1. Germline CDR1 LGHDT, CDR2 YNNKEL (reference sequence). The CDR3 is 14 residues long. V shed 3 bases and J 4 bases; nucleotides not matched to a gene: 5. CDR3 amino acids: CASSHTTGEYEQYF. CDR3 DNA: TGTGCCAGCAGCCACACGACAGGGGAGTACGAGCAGTACTTC.

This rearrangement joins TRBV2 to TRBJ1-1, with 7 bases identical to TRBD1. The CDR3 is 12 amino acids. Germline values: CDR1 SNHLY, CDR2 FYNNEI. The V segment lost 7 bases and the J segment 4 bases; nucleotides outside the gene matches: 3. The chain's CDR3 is CASTNRGTEAFF. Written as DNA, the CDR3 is TGTGCCAGCACAAACAGGGGCACTGAAGCTTTCTTT. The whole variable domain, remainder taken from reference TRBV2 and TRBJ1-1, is EPEVTQTPSHQVTQMGQEVILRCVPISNHLYFYWYRQILGQKVEFLVSFYNNEISEKSEIFDDQFSVERPDGSNFTLKIRSTKLEDSAMYFCASTNRGTEAFFGQGTRLTVV.

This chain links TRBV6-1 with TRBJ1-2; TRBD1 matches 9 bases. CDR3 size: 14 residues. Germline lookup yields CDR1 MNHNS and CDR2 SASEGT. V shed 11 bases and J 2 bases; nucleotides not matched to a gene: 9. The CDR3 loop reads CAVQGQGSNYGYTF. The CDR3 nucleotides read TGTGCCGTCCAGGGACAGGGTTCGAACTATGGCTACACCTTC.

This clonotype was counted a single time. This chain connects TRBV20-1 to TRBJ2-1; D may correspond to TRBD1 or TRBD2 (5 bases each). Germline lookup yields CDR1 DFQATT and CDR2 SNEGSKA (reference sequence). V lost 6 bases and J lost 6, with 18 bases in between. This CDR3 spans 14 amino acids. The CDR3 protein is CSARGPWKANEQFF. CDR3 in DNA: TGCAGTGCCCGGGGACCATGGAAGGCCAATGAGCAGTTCTTC.

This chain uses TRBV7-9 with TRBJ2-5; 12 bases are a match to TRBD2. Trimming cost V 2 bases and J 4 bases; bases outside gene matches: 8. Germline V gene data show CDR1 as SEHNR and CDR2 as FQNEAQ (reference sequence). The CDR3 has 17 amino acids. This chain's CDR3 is CASSLRLAGGPGETQYF. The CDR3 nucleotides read TGTGCCAGCAGCTTACGGCTAGCGGGAGGGCCGGGAGAGACCCAGTACTTC.

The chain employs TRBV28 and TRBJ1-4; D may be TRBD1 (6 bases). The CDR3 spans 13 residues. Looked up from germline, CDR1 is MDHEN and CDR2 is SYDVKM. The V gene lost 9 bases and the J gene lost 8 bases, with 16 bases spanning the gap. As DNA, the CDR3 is TGTGCCAGTTGGGGACAAATCGGAGAAAAACTGTTTTTT. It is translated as CASWGQIGEKLFF.

The CDR3 here is CASSPGGQGSRFQPQHF. In DNA, the CDR3 is TGTGCCAGCAGCCCCGGGGGACAGGGGTCCAGGTTTCAGCCCCAGCATTTT. The gene calls are TRBV6-1 and TRBJ1-5; 10 bases align to TRBD1. Germline CDR1 is MNHNS and CDR2 is SASEGT. V shed 6 bases, J shed 6 bases, and the junction held 14 bases outside the gene matches. The CDR3 length is 17 residues.

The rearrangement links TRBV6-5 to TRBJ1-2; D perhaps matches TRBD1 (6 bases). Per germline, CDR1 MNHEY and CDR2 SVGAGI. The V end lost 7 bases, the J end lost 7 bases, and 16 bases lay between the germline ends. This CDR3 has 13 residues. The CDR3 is CASKDPGAAGYTF. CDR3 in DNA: TGTGCCAGCAAAGACCCGGGGGCGGCTGGCTACACCTTC.

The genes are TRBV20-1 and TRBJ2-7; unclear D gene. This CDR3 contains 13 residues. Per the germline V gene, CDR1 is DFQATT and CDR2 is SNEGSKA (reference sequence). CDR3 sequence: CSVGMSGVYEQYF. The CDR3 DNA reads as TGCAGCGTAGGGATGAGTGGGGTCTACGAGCAGTACTTC.

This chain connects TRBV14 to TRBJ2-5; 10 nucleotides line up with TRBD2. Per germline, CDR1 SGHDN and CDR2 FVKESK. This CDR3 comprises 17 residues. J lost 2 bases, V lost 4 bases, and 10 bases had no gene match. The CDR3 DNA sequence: TGTGCCAGCAGCCTCGGACTAGCGGCGACACTACAAGAGACCCAGTACTTC. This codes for CASSLGLAATLQETQYF.

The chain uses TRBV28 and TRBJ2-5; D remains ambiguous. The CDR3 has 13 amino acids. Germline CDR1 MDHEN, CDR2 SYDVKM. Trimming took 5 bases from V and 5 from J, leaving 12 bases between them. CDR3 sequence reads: CASSTPATETQYF. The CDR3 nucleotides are TGTGCCAGCAGTACACCAGCCACGGAGACCCAGTACTTC.